A selection of T cell receptor beta chains follows, all from one sample in a study of T cell responses to AZD1222 COVID-19 vaccine. Using immunoSEQ multiplex PCR, the repertoire was profiled, and TCRdb retains in-frame clones only, with some absent. This sample has approximately 120,000 clones; 75% to 85% occur once, and the top ten carry roughly a quarter. Sample: peripheral blood, taken 28 days after the second AZD1222 dose. Every receptor here comes from an adult who received the AZD1222 COVID-19 vaccine. CDR3s include the opening cysteine and the closing phenylalanine or tryptophan. D genes are given only for firm matches. Part of the rows lack a size; the others show once, few, many or a class for expanded clones.

abundance,v_gene,j_gene,d_gene,CDR3nt,CDR3aa
NA,TRBV6-2/TRBV6-3,TRBJ1-2,NA,TGTGCCAGCAGTTACTCCGGGGGCGTATGGAACTATGGCTACACCTTC,CASSYSGGVWNYGYTF
NA,TRBV5-1,TRBJ1-1,NA,TGCGCCAGCAGCTTATCAGTCGACAGGCCCTCTGAAGCTTTCTTT,CASSLSVDRPSEAFF
NA,TRBV21-1,TRBJ1-2,NA,TGTGCCAGCAGCACCCACAGGACAGCCGAGGATGGCTACACCTTC,CASSTHRTAEDGYTF
NA,TRBV5-6,TRBJ2-5,TRBD1,TGTGCCAGCAGCTGGGACAGGGAAGAGACCCAGTACTTC,CASSWDREETQYF
NA,TRBV7-9,TRBJ2-5,TRBD1,TGTGCCAGCAGCTTAGCGAGGACAGGGGAAGAGACCCAGTACTTC,CASSLARTGEETQYF
NA,TRBV3-1/TRBV3-2,TRBJ1-1,NA,TGTGCCAGCAGCCTACAGGGTCGTCGAGCTTTCTTT,CASSLQGRRAFF
NA,TRBV4-3,TRBJ2-7,NA,TGCGCCAGCAGCCAAGATGGCAGGACCATCTACGAGCAGTACTTC,CASSQDGRTIYEQYF
few,TRBV18,TRBJ1-1,NA,TGTGCCAGCTCACCGCCGGGACGGAACACTGAAGCTTTCTTT,CASSPPGRNTEAFF
few,TRBV5-1,TRBJ1-6,TRBD1,TGCGCCAGCAGCCTGTGGGACAGGGGGCGGAATTCACCCCTCCACTTT,CASSLWDRGRNSPLHF
NA,TRBV2,TRBJ1-1,TRBD1,TGTGCCAGCAGCGACCAGGACAGGGGGATGTCTGAAGCTTTCTTT,CASSDQDRGMSEAFF
NA,TRBV6-5,TRBJ1-2,NA,TGTGCCAGCAGTTACTCGGAGGGTTATGGCTACACCTTC,CASSYSEGYGYTF
NA,TRBV20-1,TRBJ1-1,NA,TGCAGTGCTAGTGGGGATTCTGGTCCCACTGAAGCTTTCTTT,CSASGDSGPTEAFF
NA,TRBV10-1,TRBJ2-1,NA,TGCGCCAGCAGCGACGGGACCTTCTACAATGAGCAGTTCTTC,CASSDGTFYNEQFF
few,TRBV12-3/TRBV12-4,TRBJ1-1,NA,TGTGCCAGCGGTATTTGGGGCTCTGATGAAGCTTTCTTT,CASGIWGSDEAFF
NA,TRBV4-1,TRBJ1-4,NA,TGCGCCAGCAGCCGCACACAGGGTAATGAAAAACTGTTTTTT,CASSRTQGNEKLFF
NA,TRBV9,TRBJ1-3,NA,TGTGCCAGCAGCCCCGATGTAGGTGGAAACACCATATATTTT,CASSPDVGGNTIYF
few,TRBV4-3,TRBJ1-4,NA,TGCGCCAGCAGCCGAGCCCAAGTCGGTGAAAAACTGTTTTTT,CASSRAQVGEKLFF
NA,TRBV3-1/TRBV3-2,TRBJ2-7,NA,TGTGCCAGCAGCCAAGCGGTCGAGCAGTACTTC,CASSQAVEQYF
few,TRBV27,TRBJ2-5,TRBD1,TGTGCCAGCAACTCGGGACAGGGGGCGAGGGAGACCCAGTACTTC,CASNSGQGARETQYF
few,TRBV7-2,TRBJ1-1,NA,TGTGCCAGCAGCTATACCGGGGGCCGCACTGAAGCTTTCTTT,CASSYTGGRTEAFF
NA,TRBV7-9,TRBJ2-7,NA,TGTGCCAGCAGCTCCTACGAGCAGTACTTC,CASSSYEQYF
NA,TRBV5-1,TRBJ1-5,NA,TGCGCCAGCAGCTTGGCGGGGCCCAATCAGCCCCAGCATTTT,CASSLAGPNQPQHF
few,TRBV4-2,TRBJ1-5,NA,TGTGCCAGCAGCCAAGATCCTGCAGGGTCTAAACAGCCCCAGCATTTT,CASSQDPAGSKQPQHF